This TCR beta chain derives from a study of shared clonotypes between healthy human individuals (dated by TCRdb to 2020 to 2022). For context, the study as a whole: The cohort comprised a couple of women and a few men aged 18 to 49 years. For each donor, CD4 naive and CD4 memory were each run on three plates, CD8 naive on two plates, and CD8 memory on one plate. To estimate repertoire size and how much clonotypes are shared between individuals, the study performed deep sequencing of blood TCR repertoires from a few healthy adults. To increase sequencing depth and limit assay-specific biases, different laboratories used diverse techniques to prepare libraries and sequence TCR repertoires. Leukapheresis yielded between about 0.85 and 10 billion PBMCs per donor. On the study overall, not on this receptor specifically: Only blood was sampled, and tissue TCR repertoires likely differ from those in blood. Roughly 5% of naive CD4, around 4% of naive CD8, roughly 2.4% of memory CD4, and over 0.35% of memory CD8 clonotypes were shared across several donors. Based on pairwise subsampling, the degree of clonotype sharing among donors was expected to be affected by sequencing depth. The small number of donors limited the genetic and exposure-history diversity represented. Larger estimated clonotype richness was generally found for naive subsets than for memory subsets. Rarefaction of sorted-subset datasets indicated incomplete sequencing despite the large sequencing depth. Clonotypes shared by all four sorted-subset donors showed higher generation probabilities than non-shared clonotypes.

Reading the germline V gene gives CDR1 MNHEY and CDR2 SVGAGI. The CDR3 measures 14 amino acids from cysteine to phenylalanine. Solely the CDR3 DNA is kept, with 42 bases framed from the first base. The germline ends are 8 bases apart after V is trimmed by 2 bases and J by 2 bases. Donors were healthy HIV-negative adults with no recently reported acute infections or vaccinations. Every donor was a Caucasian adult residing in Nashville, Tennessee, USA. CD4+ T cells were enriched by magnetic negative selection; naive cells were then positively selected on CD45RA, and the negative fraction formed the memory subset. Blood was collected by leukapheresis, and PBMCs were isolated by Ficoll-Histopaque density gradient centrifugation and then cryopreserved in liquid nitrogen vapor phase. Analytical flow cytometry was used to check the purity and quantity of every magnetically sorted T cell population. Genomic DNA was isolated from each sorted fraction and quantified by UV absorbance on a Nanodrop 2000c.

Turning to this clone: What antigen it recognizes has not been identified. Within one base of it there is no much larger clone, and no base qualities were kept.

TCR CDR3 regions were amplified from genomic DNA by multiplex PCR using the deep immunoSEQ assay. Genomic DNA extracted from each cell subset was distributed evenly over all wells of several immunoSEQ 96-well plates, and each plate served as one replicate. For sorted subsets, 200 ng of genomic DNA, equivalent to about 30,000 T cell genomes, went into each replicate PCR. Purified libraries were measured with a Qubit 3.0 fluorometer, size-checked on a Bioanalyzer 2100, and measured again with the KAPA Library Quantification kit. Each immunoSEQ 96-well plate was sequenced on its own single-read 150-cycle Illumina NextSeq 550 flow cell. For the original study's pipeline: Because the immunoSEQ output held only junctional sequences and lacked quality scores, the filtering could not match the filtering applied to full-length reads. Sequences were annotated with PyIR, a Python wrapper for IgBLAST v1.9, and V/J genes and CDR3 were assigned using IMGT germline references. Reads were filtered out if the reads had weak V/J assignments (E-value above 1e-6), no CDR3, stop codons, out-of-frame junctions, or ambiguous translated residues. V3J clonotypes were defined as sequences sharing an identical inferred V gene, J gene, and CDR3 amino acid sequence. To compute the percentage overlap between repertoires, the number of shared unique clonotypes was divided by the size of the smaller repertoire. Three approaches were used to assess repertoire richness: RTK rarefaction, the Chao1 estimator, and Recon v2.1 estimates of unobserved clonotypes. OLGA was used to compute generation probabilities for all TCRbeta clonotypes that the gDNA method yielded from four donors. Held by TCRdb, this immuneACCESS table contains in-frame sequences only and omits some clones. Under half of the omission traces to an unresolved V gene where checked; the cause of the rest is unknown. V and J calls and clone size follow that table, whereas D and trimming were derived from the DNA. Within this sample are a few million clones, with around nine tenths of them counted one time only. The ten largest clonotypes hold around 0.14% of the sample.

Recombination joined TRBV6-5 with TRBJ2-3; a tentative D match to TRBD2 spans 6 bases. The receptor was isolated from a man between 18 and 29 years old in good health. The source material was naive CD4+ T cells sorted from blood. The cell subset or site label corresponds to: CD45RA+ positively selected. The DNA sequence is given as TGTGCCAGCAGTTACGGACTACCCACAGATACGCAGTATTTT. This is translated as CASSYGLPTDTQYF.